The present TCR beta chain was sequenced within a study of PD-1 blockade in classical Hodgkin lymphoma (dated by TCRdb to 2019 to 2021). With respect to the entire study: The study used CyTOF and TCR beta sequencing to define a peripheral blood immune signature of response to PD-1 blockade in classical Hodgkin lymphoma.

A word on this clone: The antigen this receptor binds is unknown. No qualities accompany the bases; no much larger clone lies one base away.

The Qiagen DNeasy kit was used to extract genomic DNA both from unsorted PBMCs and from the negatively selected CD4+ and CD8+ fractions. TCR beta CDR3 regions were subjected to amplification by immunoSEQ multiplex PCR with primers that anneal to V and J segments. A synthetic immune receptor repertoire was used to minimize amplification bias, and any remaining bias was removed computationally after sequencing. In the original analysis: Repertoire diversity was quantified as the Shannon entropy index using custom Python scripts. Unsorted, CD4+ and CD8+ repertoires were analyzed separately, except in combined analyses where CD4+ and CD8+ sequences were merged in silico. Here the immuneACCESS table is served through TCRdb, limited to in-frame sequences with V and J called. Missing clones are a known gap in these copies; in checked studies unresolved V genes cover under half, and the rest lacks a known reason. V and J calls and clone size are those listed in that table; D and trimming were worked out from the DNA. The sample table lists fewer than 30,000 clones, 70% to 90% of them with a count of one. The ten top clones hold approximately 0.36% of the sample.

Results the study describes overall, beyond this receptor: Baseline TCR diversity was reported to be lower in newly diagnosed patients than in healthy donors, and even lower in relapsed/refractory patients. The study covered only a single clinical trial cohort, and the causes of the repertoire differences, possibly disease activity or prior therapy, were still not defined.

The time point label of this sample denotes: newly diagnosed, previously untreated cHL patient sample. CD4+ T cells were purified from thawed PBMCs by magnetic negative selection with a Miltenyi CD4+ T cell isolation kit. As a comparison group for the relapsed/refractory trial patients, PBMCs from patients with newly diagnosed, previously untreated classical Hodgkin lymphoma were sequenced. Peripheral blood was collected in 8 mL Vacutainer Cell Preparation Tubes, from which PBMCs were isolated by centrifugation and then cryopreserved. Purified CD4+ and CD8+ fractions were prepared only for cases in which an additional PBMC sample was available. Magnetically labelled cells were removed on LS columns in a quadroMACS separator, and the flow-through was collected as the purified fraction. Sequencing was performed on CD4+ T cells from blood. The TCR originated in a human donor with classical Hodgkin lymphoma.

Here the CDR3 is given as CASSATGSGETQYF. The DNA sequence is given as TGTGCCAGCAGTGCGACAGGGTCGGGGGAGACCCAGTACTTC. Rearrangement joined TRBV2 to TRBJ2-5, with 7 bases aligning to TRBD1. There are 14 amino acids in the CDR3, from cysteine to phenylalanine inclusive. The read is trimmed to its CDR3 DNA, 42 bases read in frame from base 1. The junction shows trimming of 4 bases on V and 5 bases on J, and the gene matches do not reach 7 bases of it. The germline V gene gives CDR1 as SNHLY and CDR2 as FYNNEI.